This TCR beta chain was sequenced in a study of T cell repertoires in ileal Crohn's disease. The CDR3 runs 14 residues. V lost 4 bases and J lost 3, with 13 bases in between. CDR1 SGHNT and CDR2 YYREEE come from the germline V gene (reference sequence). Each sample's TCRB immunosequencing used around 0.45 micrograms of biopsy DNA. The repertoire was sequenced with immunoSEQ multiplex PCR; TCRdb's copy has only in-frame clones and lacks some. Of 30,000 to 35,000 clones listed, about four fifths are singletons. The chain has TRBV5-4 and TRBJ1-2; tentatively, D is TRBD1 (5 bases). The sequence derives from an adult with Crohn's disease. The sequenced sample was ileal tissue. CDR3 amino acids: CASSQGVVDYGYTF. The CDR3 DNA sequence: TGTGCCAGCAGCCAGGGCGTCGTTGACTATGGCTACACCTTC.